The 8 T cell receptor beta chains in this list originate from one sample, sequenced in a study of T cells in Graves' hyperthyroidism and ophthalmopathy. The CDR3 regions of TCR beta were amplified from RNA transcripts. TCR CDR3 regions were first amplified by RT-PCR with HTBI primers. From the multiplex PCR reads, TCRdb called clonotypes with MiXCR, one entry per CDR3 protein. Counted here are around 700,000 distinct CDR3 sequences, approximately 40% occurring once; the ten biggest clones make up approximately 31%. The sequencing input was blood. These receptors all stem from a woman aged 40 to 50 with Graves' hyperthyroidism.

The rearrangement joins TRBV13 to TRBJ1-2, with TRBD1 matching over 8 bases. The CDR3 totals 16 residues. V trimming: 6 bases; J trimming: 2 bases; junction bases outside the gene matches: 11. Germline V gene sequence: CDR1 PRHDT, CDR2 FYEKMQ (reference sequence). The CDR3 loop reads CASSSNPGQGNYGYTF. The CDR3 coding sequence is TGTGCCAGCAGTTCGAATCCCGGACAGGGCAACTATGGCTACACCTTC.

The V and J genes are TRBV6-5 and TRBJ1-4; TRBD1 is a possible D gene (5 bases). Germline V gene sequence: CDR1 MNHEY, CDR2 SVGAGI. This CDR3 comprises 14 residues. Between the trimmed V and J ends, which lost 6 bases and 3 bases, there was a span of 11 bases. The CDR3 coding sequence is TGTGCCAGCAGCGGTTGGGGCTCTAATGAAAAACTGTTTTTT. Protein: CASSGWGSNEKLFF.

The CDR3 sequence: CASRGTANQPQHF. Here the CDR3 DNA reads TGTGCCAGCAGAGGGACGGCGAATCAGCCCCAGCATTTT. J is TRBJ1-5 and V is TRBV28; maybe TRBD1 (5 bases). The germline CDR1 and CDR2 sequences are MDHEN and SYDVKM. Trimming pared 6 bases from V and 4 bases from J, leaving 10 bases between. This CDR3 is 13 amino acids long.

This clonotype was counted ten times or more. The chain carries TRBV7-9 and TRBJ1-1, with TRBD1 identical over 11 bases. The CDR3 has 14 residues. V was pared by 6 bases and J by 5 bases, with 5 bases of the junction left unmatched. Germline V gene lookup returns CDR1 SEHNR and CDR2 FQNEAQ (reference sequence). The CDR3 is CASRLDRGPTEAFF. CDR3 bases: TGTGCCAGCAGGTTGGACAGGGGGCCGACTGAAGCTTTCTTT. Full variable domain (remainder filled in from reference TRBV7-9 and TRBJ1-1): DTGVSQNPRHKITKRGQNVTFRCDPISEHNRLYWYRQTLGQGPEFLTYFQNEAQLEKSRLLSDRFSAERPKGSFSTLEIQRTEQGDSAMYLCASRLDRGPTEAFFGQGTRLTVV.

Only a few counts were recorded for this clonotype. The chain employs TRBV12-3 or TRBV12-4 and TRBJ2-5; D remains ambiguous. CDR3 length: 15 residues. Trimming left V 2 bases short and J 0 bases short, with 10 bases between. The CDR3 coding sequence is TGTGCCAGCAGTTTATATGCCAGGTACCAAGAGACCCAGTACTTC. This codes for CASSLYARYQETQYF.

This clonotype was detected a few times. The chain recombines TRBV3-1 with TRBJ1-6; D is perhaps TRBD1 (5 bases). Trimming removed 3 bases at V and 9 bases at J, with 15 bases between. CDR3 length: 15 residues. Germline V CDR1 and CDR2: LGHDT, YNNKEL (reference sequence). The CDR3 DNA reads as TGTGCCAGCAGCCAGCCCGGGACGAGCGGTTCACCCCTCCACTTT. This translates into CASSQPGTSGSPLHF.

This clonotype showed up just a few times. The V call is TRBV11-2, the J call TRBJ1-1; perhaps TRBD1 as D (6 bases). The germline V and J ends were trimmed by 5 bases and 0 bases, with 13 bases remaining between them. This CDR3 region has 15 residues. Germline V lookup: CDR1 SGHAT, CDR2 FQNNGV. CDR3: CASSRHGQLNTEAFF. In DNA form, the CDR3 reads TGTGCCAGCAGCAGACATGGACAGTTGAACACTGAAGCTTTCTTT.

This clonotype has just a few counts. The rearrangement links TRBV12-3 or TRBV12-4 to TRBJ2-7; TRBD1 matches 10 bases. J lost 10 bases, V lost 5 bases, and 11 bases had no gene match. The CDR3 has 14 residues. CDR3 bases: TGTGCCAGCAGTCCCGGGACAGGGGTTGAGGAACAGTACTTC. This gives the protein CASSPGTGVEEQYF.